The sample holds a few counts of the clone carrying this T cell receptor (beta chain). Its target is unknown. This sample stems from a study of T cell clones after liver transplantation. On the study more broadly: A pre-transplant mixed lymphocyte reaction with TCRbeta sequencing defined graft-donor-reactive clones followed in post-transplant blood. Three of the eight recipients were HCV-positive; the rest had non-autoimmune, non-viral transplant indications. At least one year of complete immunosuppression withdrawal without enzymes over twice normal defined tolerance. Study-level points and caveats: Compared with third party-reactive sequences, donor-reactive ones declined more, independent of withdrawal success.

Germline CDR1 SNHLY, CDR2 FYNNEI. The CDR3 extends over 12 amino acids. V lost 3 bases and J 2 bases, leaving 5 bases between the germline ends. Here immunoSEQ multiplex PCR was the method, and the copy in TCRdb shows in-frame clones only, minus some. In the table there are more than 75,000 clones, roughly 82% of which are singletons. The chain couples TRBV2 to TRBJ2-7; D uncertain. This material consisted of CD4+ T cells from blood, taken approximately 3.5 years after liver transplant. This TCR was sampled from a human patient who received a liver transplant. The graft donor may have given rise to some T cells. In DNA form, the CDR3 reads TGTGCCAGCAGTGAGGCCCCCTACGAGCAGTACTTC. Amino acid sequence: CASSEAPYEQYF.